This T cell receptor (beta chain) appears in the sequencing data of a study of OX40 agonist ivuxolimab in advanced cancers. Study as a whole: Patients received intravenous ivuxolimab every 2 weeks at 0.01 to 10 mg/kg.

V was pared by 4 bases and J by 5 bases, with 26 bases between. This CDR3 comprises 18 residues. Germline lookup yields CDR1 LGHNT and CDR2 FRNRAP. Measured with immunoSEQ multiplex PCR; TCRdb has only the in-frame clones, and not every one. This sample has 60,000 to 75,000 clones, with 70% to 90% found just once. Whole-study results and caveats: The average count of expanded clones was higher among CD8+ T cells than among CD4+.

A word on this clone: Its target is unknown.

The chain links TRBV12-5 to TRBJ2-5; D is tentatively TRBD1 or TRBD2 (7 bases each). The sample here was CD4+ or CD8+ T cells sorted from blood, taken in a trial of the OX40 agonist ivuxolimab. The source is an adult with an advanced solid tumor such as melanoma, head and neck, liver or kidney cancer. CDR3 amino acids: CASGSSQGGGPFPETQYF. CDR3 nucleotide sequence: TGTGCTAGTGGTTCCAGCCAGGGGGGAGGGCCTTTTCCGGAGACCCAGTACTTC. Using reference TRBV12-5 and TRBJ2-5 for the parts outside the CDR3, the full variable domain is DARVTQTPRHKVTEMGQEVTMRCQPILGHNTVFWYRQTMMQGLELLAYFRNRAPLDDSGMPKDRFSAEMPDATLATLKIQPSEPRDSAVYFCASGSSQGGGPFPETQYFGPGTRLLVL.